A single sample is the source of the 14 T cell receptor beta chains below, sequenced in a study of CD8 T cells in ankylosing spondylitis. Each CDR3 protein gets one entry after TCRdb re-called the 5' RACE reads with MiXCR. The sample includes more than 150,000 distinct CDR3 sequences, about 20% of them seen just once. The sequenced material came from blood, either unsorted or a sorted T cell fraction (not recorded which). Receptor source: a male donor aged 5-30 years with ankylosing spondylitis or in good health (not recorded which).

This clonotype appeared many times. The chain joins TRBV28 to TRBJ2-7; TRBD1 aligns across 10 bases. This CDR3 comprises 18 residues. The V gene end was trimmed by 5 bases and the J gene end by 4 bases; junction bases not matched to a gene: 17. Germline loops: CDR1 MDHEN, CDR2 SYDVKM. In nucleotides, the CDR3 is TGTGCCAGCAGTGCCCGGGACAGGGGCCGCATAGTCTCTTACGAGCAGTACTTC. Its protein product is CASSARDRGRIVSYEQYF.

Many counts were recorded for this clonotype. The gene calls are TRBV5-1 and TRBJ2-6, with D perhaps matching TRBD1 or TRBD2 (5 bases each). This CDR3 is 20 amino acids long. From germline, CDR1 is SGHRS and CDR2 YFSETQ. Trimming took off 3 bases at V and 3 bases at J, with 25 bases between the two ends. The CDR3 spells CASSSRDPFPSPVGANVLTF. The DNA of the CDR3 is TGCGCCAGCAGCTCCCGGGACCCCTTCCCGAGCCCTGTTGGGGCCAACGTCCTGACTTTC.

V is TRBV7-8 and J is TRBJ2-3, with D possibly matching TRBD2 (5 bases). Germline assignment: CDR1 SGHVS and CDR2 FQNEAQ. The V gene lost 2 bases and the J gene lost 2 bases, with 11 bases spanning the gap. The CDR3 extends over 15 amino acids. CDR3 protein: CASSLKIANTDTQYF. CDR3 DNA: TGTGCCAGCAGCTTAAAGATAGCGAACACAGATACGCAGTATTTT.

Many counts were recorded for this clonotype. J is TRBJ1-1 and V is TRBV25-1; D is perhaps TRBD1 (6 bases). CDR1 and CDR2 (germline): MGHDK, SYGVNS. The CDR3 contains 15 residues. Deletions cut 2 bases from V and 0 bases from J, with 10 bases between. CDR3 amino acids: CASSEGGAVNTEAFF. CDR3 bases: TGTGCCAGCAGTGAAGGGGGGGCGGTGAACACTGAAGCTTTCTTT.

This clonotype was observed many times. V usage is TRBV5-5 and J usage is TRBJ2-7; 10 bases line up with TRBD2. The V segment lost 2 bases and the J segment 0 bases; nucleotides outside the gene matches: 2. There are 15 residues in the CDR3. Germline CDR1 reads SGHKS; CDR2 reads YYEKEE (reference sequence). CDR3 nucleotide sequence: TGTGCCAGCAGCTTAGGACTAGCGGACTCCTACGAGCAGTACTTC. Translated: CASSLGLADSYEQYF.

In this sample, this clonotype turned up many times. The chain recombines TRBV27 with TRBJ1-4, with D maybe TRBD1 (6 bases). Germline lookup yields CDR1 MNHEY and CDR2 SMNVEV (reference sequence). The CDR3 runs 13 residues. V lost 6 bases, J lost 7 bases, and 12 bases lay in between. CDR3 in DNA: TGTGCCAGCAGGGTGCAGGGGACTGAAAAACTGTTTTTT. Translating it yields CASRVQGTEKLFF.

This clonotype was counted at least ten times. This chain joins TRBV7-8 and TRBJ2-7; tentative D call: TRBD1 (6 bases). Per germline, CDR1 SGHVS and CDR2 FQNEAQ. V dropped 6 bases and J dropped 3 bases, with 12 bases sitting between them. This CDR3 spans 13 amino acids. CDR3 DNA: TGTGCCAGCAGTGCAGTCAGGGGCTACGAGCAGTACGTC. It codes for CASSAVRGYEQYV.

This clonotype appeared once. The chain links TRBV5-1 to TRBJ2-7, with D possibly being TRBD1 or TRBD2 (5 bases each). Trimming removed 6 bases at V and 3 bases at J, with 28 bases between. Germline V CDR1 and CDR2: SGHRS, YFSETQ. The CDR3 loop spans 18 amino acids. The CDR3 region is CASTHISGTGSLNYEQYF. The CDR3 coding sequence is TGCGCCAGCACCCATATTTCCGGGACGGGCTCTTTGAACTACGAGCAGTACTTC.

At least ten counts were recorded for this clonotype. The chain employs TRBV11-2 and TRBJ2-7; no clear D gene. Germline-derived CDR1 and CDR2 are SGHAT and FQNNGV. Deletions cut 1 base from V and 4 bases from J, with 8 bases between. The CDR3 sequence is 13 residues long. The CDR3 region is CASSLGLMYEQYV. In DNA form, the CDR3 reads TGTGCCAGCAGCTTAGGCCTGATGTACGAGCAGTACGTC.

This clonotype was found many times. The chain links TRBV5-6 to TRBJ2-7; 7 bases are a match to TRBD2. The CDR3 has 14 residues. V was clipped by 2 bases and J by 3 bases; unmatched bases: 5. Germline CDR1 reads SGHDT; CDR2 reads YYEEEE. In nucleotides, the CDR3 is TGTGCCAGCAGCTTCATCGCGGGGGTCTACGAGCAGTACTTC. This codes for CASSFIAGVYEQYF.

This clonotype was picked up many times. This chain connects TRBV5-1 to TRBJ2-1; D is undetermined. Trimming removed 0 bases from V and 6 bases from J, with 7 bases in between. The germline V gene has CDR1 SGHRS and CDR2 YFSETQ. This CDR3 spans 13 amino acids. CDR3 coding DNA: TGCGCCAGCAGCTTGGCCCTGGGCAATGAGCAGTTCTTC. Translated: CASSLALGNEQFF.

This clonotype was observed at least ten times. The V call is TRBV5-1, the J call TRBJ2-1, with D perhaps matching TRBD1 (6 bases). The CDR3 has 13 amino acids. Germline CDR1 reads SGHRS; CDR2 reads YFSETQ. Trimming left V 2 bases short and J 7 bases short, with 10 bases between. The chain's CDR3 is CASSLRTVNEQFF. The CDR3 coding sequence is TGCGCCAGCAGCTTAAGGACAGTTAATGAGCAGTTCTTC.

CDR3 bases: TGCAGTGCAATACTAGCGGGAGTTCACCGGGAGGGTACGCAGTATTTT. It yields the protein CSAILAGVHREGTQYF. The chain recombines TRBV20-1 with TRBJ2-3; 11 bases align to TRBD2. The germline V gene encodes CDR1 DFQATT and CDR2 SNEGSKA (reference sequence). V lost 6 bases to trimming and J lost 8 bases; unmatched junction nucleotides: 16. This CDR3 has 16 residues.

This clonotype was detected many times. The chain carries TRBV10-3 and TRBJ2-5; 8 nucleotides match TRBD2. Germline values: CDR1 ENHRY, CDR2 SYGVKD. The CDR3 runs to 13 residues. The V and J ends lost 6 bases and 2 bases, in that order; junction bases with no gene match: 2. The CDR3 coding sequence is TGTGCCATCAGGACGGGGGGGCAAGAGACCCAGTACTTC. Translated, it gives CAIRTGGQETQYF.